This paragraph reports one T cell receptor (beta chain). Its cognate antigen is unknown. Germline CDR1 and CDR2: SGHDN and FVKESK. V was cut by 0 bases and J by 4 bases, with 13 bases left in between. The CDR3 totals 15 residues. Each CDR3 protein is one row after TCRdb ran MiXCR on the 5' RACE reads. The sample records tens of thousands of distinct CDR3 sequences, roughly 30% being singletons. Memory CD4+ cells were defined as CD4+CD45RO+CD25-. Regarding the study as a whole: Greatest tumor Treg TCR overlap was with tumor naive CD4+ cells.

The material sequenced was tumor-infiltrating memory CD4+ T cells sorted from the breast tumor. Subset described: memory CD4+ T cells, CD4+CD45RO+CD25-. This receptor was obtained from a female donor with breast cancer. The V gene is TRBV14, the J gene TRBJ2-7; weak D call: TRBD2 (5 bases). The CDR3 bases are TGTGCCAGCAGCCAAGATCGGGCAGGAGGATACGAGCAGTACTTC. It is translated as CASSQDRAGGYEQYF.